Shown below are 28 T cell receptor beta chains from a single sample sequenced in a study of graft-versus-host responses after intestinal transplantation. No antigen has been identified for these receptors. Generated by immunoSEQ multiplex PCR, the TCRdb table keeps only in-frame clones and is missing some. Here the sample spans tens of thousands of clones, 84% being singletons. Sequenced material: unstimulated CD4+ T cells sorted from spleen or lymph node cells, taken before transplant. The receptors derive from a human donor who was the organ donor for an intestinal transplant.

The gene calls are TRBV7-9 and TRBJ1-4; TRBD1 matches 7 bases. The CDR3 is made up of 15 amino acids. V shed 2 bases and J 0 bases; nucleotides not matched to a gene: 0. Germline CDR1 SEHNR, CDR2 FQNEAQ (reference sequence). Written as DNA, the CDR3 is TGTGCCAGCAGCTTAACAGGGGCAACTAATGAAAAACTGTTTTTT. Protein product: CASSLTGATNEKLFF.

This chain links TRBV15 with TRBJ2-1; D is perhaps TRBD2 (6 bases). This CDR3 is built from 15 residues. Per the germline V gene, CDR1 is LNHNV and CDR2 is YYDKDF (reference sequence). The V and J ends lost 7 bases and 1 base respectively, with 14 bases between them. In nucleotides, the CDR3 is TGTGCCACCAACCCCAGCCGGGGGTCCTACAATGAGCAGTTCTTC. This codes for CATNPSRGSYNEQFF.

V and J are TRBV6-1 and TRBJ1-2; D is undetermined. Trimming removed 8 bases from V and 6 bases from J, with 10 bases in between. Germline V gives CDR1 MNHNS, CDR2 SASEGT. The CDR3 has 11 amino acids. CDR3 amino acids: CASRRSDGYTF. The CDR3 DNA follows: TGTGCCAGCCGCCGGTCGGATGGCTACACCTTC.

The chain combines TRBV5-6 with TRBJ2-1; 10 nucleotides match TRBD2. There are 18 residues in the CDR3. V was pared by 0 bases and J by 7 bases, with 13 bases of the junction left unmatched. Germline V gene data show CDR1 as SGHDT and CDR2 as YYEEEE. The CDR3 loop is CASSLEISGGPRANEQFF. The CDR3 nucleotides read TGTGCCAGCAGCTTGGAAATTAGCGGGGGGCCGCGAGCTAATGAGCAGTTCTTC.

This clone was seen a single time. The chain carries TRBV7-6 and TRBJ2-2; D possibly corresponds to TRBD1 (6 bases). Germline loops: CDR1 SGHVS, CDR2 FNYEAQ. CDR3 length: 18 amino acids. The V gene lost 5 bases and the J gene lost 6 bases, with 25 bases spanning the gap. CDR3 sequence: CASSHIQGNVGLAGELFF. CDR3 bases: TGTGCCAGCAGCCACATCCAGGGGAATGTAGGGTTGGCCGGGGAGCTGTTTTTT.

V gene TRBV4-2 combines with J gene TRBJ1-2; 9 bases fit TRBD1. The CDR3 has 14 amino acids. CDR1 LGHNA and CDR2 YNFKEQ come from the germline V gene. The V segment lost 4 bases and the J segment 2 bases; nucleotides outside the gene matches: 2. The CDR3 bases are TGTGCCAGCAGCCGGACAGGGGCCAACTATGGCTACACCTTC. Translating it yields CASSRTGANYGYTF.

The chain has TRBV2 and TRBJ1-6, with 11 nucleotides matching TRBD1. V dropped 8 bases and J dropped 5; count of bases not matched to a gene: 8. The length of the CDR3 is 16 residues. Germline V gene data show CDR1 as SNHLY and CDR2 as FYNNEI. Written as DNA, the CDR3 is TGTGCCAGCGCCCGCGGACAGGGGGCTGATAATTCACCCCTCCACTTT. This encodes CASARGQGADNSPLHF.

CDR3 protein: CASTLGGGQGRPEAFF. As DNA, the CDR3 is TGTGCCAGCACGTTAGGAGGGGGACAGGGGCGCCCTGAAGCTTTCTTT. V and J are TRBV28 and TRBJ1-1; 10 bases are shared with TRBD1. CDR1 and CDR2 (germline): MDHEN, SYDVKM. The CDR3 consists of 16 residues. With 7 bases clipped from V and 6 bases from J, the junction kept 14 bases outside the gene matches.

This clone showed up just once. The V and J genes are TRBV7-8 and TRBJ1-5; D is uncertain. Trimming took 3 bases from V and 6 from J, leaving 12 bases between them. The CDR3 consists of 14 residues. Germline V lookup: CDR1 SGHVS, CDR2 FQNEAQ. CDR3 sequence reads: CASSFGSGAQPQHF. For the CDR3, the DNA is TGTGCCAGCAGCTTCGGTTCCGGTGCTCAGCCCCAGCATTTT.

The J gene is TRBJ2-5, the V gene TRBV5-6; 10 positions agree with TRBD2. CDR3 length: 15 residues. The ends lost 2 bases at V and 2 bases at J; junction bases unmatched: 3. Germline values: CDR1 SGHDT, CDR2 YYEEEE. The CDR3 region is CASSLAGGSQETQYF. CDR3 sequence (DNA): TGTGCCAGCAGCTTAGCGGGGGGGTCTCAAGAGACCCAGTACTTC.

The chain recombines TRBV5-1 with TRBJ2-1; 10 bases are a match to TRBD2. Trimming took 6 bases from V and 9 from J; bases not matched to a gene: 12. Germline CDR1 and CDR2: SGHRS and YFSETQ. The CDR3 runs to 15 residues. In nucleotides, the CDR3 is TGCGCCAGCAAGACCCTAGCGGGGGCCGTCGGTGAGCAGTTCTTC. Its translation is CASKTLAGAVGEQFF.

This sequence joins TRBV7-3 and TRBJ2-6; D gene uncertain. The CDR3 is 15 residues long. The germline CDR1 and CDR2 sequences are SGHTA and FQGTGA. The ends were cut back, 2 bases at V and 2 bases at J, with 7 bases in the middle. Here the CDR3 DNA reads TGTGCCAGCAGCTTATTGTCTGCTGGGGCCAACGTCCTGACTTTC. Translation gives CASSLLSAGANVLTF.

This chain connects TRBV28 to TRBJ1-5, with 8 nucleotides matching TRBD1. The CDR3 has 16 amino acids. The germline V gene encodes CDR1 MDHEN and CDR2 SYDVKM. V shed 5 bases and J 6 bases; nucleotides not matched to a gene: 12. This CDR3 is CASSPPDRGRGQPQHF. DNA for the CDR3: TGTGCCAGCAGTCCCCCCGACAGGGGAAGAGGTCAGCCCCAGCATTTT.

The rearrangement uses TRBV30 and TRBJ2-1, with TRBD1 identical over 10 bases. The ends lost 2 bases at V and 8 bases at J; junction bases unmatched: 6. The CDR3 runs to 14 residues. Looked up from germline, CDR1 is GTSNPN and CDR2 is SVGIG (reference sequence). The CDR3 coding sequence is TGTGCCTGGAGTCGGGGACAGGGGTCTGATGAGCAGTTCTTC. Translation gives CAWSRGQGSDEQFF.

In DNA, the CDR3 is TGCGCCAGCAGGGACTCTCATAGCACAGATACGCAGTATTTT. This codes for CASRDSHSTDTQYF. This sequence joins TRBV5-1 and TRBJ2-3, with a weak D call TRBD2 (5 bases). CDR1 is SGHRS and CDR2 is YFSETQ in the germline V gene. V lost 5 bases, J lost 0 bases, and 10 bases lay in between. The CDR3 sequence is 14 residues long.

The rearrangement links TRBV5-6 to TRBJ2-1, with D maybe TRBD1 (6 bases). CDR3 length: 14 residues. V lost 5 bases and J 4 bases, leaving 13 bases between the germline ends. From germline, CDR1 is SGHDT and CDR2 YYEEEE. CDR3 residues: CASSYGTQYNEQFF. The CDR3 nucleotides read TGTGCCAGCAGTTACGGGACACAGTACAATGAGCAGTTCTTC.

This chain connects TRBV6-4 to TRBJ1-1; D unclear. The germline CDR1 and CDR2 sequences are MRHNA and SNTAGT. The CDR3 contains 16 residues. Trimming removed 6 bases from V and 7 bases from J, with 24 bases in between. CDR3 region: CASRETQVRIRHEAFF. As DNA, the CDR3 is TGTGCCAGCAGGGAAACCCAGGTTAGGATCCGCCATGAAGCTTTCTTT.

The CDR3 sequence is CASSPGGRGGYTF. The DNA of the CDR3 is TGTGCCAGCAGCCCGGGAGGTAGGGGCGGCTACACCTTC. This rearrangement joins TRBV7-9 to TRBJ1-2; D is perhaps TRBD1 (5 bases). Germline V lookup: CDR1 SEHNR, CDR2 FQNEAQ (reference sequence). V was clipped by 5 bases and J by 8 bases, with 15 bases between them. CDR3 length: 13 amino acids.

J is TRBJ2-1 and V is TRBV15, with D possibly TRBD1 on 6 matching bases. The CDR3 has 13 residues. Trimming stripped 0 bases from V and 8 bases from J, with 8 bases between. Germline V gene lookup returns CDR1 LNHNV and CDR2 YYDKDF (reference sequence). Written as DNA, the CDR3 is TGTGCCACCAGCAGAGATCGACAGGATGAGCAGTTCTTC. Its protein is CATSRDRQDEQFF.

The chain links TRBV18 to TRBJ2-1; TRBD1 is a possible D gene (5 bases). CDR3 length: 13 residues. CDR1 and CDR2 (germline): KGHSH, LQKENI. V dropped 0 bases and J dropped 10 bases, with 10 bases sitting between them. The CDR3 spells CASSPPSQGEQFF. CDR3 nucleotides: TGTGCCAGCTCACCACCGTCCCAGGGCGAGCAGTTCTTC.

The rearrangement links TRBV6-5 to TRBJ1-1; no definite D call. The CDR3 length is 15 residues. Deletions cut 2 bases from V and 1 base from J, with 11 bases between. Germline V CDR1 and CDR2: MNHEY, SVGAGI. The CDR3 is CASSYRGLSNTEAFF. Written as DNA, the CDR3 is TGTGCCAGCAGTTACCGCGGGCTTTCGAACACTGAAGCTTTCTTT.

CDR3 protein: CAWSVPGTGGGYGYTF. CDR3 nucleotide sequence: TGTGCCTGGAGTGTACCCGGGACAGGGGGCGGGTATGGCTACACCTTC. The rearrangement joins TRBV30 to TRBJ1-2; 12 nucleotides line up with TRBD1. The CDR3 is made up of 16 amino acids. V trimming: 0 bases; J trimming: 5 bases; junction bases outside the gene matches: 7. The germline V gene has CDR1 GTSNPN and CDR2 SVGIG (reference sequence).

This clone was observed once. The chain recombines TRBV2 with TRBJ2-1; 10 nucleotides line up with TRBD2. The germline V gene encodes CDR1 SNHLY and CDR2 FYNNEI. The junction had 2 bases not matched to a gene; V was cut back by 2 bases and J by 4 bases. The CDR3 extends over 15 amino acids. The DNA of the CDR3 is TGTGCCAGCAGTGAAATAGCGGGGGGATACAATGAGCAGTTCTTC. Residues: CASSEIAGGYNEQFF.

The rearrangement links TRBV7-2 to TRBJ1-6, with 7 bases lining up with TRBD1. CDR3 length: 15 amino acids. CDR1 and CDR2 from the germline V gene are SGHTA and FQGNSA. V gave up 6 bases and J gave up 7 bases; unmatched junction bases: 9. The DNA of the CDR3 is TGTGCCAGCAGTTTTCAGGGGGATCGGAATTCACCCCTCCACTTT. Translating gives CASSFQGDRNSPLHF.

CDR3 DNA sequence: TGTGCCAGCAGTAGACAGGGGAATCAGCCCCAGCATTTT. Translating it yields CASSRQGNQPQHF. The rearrangement joins TRBV6-5 to TRBJ1-5, with 8 bases aligning to TRBD1. Trimming cost V 5 bases and J 4 bases; bases outside gene matches: 1. Germline V CDR1 and CDR2: MNHEY, SVGAGI. The CDR3 runs 13 residues.

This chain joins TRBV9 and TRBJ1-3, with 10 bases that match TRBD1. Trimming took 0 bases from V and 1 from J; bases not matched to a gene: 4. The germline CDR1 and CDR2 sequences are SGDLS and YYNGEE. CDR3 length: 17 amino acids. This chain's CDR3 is CASSVEPGQGSGNTIYF. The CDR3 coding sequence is TGTGCCAGCAGCGTAGAACCGGGACAGGGGTCTGGAAACACCATATATTTT.

CDR3 loop: CASSPLGLEAYNEQFF. DNA for the CDR3: TGTGCCAGCTCACCCTTGGGACTAGAGGCCTACAATGAGCAGTTCTTC. This rearrangement joins TRBV18 to TRBJ2-1; 8 bases line up with TRBD2. The V and J ends lost 3 bases and 2 bases, in that order; junction bases with no gene match: 6. The CDR3 is made up of 16 amino acids. Germline CDR1 and CDR2: KGHSH and LQKENI.

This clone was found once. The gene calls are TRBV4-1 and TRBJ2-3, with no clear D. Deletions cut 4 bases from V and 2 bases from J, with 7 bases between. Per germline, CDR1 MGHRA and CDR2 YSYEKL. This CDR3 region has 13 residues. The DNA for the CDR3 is TGCGCCAGCAGCCGTTTAGACACAGATACGCAGTATTTT. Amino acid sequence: CASSRLDTDTQYF.